This T cell receptor beta chain emerged from a study of control samples from healthy donors and cancer patients. Clones were read by immunoSEQ multiplex PCR, and TCRdb kept only the in-frame ones, dropping some. Seen here are 40,000 to 55,000 clones, just over 70% observed once, and the top ten hold about 15%. Looked up from germline, CDR1 is LNHDA and CDR2 is SQIVND (reference sequence). The CDR3 totals 18 residues. V was clipped by 6 bases and J by 1 base; unmatched bases: 8. Sequences were obtained from formalin-fixed, paraffin-embedded tissue. The V gene is TRBV19, the J gene TRBJ2-2, with 13 bases lining up with TRBD2. This receptor was obtained from a male donor with melanoma. The CDR3 reads CASRRFGLAGENTGELFF. Here the CDR3 DNA reads TGTGCCAGTAGACGATTCGGACTAGCGGGAGAGAACACCGGGGAGCTGTTTTTT.